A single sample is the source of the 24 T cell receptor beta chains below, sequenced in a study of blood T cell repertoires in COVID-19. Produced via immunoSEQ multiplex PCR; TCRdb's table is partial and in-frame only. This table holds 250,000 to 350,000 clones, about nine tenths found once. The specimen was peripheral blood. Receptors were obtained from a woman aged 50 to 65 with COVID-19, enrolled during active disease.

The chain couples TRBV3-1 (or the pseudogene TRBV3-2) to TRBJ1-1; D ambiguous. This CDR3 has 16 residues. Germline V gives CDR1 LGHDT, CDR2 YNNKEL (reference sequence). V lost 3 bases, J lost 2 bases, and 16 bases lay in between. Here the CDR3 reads CASSQAPTTVNTEAFF. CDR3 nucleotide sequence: TGTGCCAGCAGCCAGGCACCTACAACAGTAAACACTGAAGCTTTCTTT.

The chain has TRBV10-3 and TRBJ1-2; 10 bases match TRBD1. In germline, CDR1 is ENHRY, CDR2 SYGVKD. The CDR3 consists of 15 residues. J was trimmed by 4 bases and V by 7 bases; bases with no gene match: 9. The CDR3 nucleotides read TGTGCCATCACTCCCGGGACAGGGGTGTCCTATGGCTACACCTTC. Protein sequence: CAITPGTGVSYGYTF.

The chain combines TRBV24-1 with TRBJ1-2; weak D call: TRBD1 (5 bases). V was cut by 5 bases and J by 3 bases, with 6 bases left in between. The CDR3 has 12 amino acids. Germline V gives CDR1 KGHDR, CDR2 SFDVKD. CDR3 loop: CATSGGDYGYTF. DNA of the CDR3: TGTGCCACCAGTGGGGGGGACTATGGCTACACCTTC.

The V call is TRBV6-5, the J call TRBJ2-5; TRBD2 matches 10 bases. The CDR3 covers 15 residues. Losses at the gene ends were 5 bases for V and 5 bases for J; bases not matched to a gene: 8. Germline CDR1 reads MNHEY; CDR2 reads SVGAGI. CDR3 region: CASSQLAGSSETQYF. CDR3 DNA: TGTGCCAGCAGTCAACTAGCGGGAAGTAGCGAGACCCAGTACTTC.

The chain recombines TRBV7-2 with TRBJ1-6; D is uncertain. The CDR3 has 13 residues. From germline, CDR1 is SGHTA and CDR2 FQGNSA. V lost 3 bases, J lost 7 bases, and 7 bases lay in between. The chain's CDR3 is CASSFDRNSPLHF. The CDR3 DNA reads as TGTGCCAGCAGCTTTGATCGGAATTCACCCCTCCACTTT.

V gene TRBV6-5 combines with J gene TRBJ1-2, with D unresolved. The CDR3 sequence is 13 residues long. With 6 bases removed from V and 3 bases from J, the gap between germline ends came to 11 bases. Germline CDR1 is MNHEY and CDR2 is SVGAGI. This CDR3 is CASREGSDYGYTF. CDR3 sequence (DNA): TGTGCCAGCAGGGAGGGATCAGACTATGGCTACACCTTC.

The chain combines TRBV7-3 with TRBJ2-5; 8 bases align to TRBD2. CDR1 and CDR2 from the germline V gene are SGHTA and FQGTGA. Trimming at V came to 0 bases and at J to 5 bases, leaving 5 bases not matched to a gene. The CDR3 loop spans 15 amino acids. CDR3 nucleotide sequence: TGTGCCAGCAGCTTAACCGGGAGGGCCAAGGAGACCCAGTACTTC. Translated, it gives CASSLTGRAKETQYF.

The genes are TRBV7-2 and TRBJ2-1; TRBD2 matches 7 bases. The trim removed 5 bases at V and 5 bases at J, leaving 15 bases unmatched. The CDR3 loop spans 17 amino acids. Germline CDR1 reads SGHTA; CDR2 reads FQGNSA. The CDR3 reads CASSRGVRESPDNEQFF. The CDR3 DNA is TGTGCCAGCAGCCGCGGCGTGCGGGAGAGTCCTGACAATGAGCAGTTCTTC. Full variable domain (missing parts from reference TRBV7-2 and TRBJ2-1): GAGVSQSPSNKVTEKGKDVELRCDPISGHTALYWYRQSLGQGLEFLIYFQGNSAPDKSGLPSDRFSAERTGGSVSTLTIQRTQQEDSAVYLCASSRGVRESPDNEQFFGPGTRLTVL.

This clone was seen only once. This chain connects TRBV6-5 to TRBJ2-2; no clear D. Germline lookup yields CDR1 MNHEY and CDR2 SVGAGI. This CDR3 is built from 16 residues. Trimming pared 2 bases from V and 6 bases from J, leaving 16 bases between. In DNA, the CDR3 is TGTGCCAGCAGTTACCGTGGCAGGCTGACCCCCGGGGAGCTGTTTTTT. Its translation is CASSYRGRLTPGELFF.

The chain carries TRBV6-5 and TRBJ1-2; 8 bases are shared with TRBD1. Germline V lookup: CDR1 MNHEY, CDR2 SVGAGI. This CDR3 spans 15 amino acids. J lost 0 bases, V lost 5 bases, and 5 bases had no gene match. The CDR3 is CASSLTGGTNYGYTF. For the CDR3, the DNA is TGTGCCAGCAGTCTCACAGGGGGAACTAACTATGGCTACACCTTC.

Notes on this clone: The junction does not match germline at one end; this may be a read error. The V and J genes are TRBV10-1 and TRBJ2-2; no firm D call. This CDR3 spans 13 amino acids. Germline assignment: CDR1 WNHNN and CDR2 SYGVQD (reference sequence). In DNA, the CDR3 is TGCGCCAGCAGTGATGCGAATACCGGGGAGCTGTTTTTT. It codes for CASSDANTGELFF.

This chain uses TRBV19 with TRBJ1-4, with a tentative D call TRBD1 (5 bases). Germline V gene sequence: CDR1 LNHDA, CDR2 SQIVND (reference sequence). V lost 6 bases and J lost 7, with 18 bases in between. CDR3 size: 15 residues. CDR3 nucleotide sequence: TGTGCCAGTAGCCCGACGCGGCAGGGAAGTGAAAAACTGTTTTTT. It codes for CASSPTRQGSEKLFF. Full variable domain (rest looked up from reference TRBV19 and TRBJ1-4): DGGITQSPKYLFRKEGQNVTLSCEQNLNHDAMYWYRQDPGQGLRLIYYSQIVNDFQKGDIAEGYSVSREKKESFPLTVTSAQKNPTAFYLCASSPTRQGSEKLFFGSGTQLSVL.

The CDR3 DNA reads TGTGCCAGCAGCCGTACGGGCAATGAGCAGTTCTTC. Translation: CASSRTGNEQFF. This chain uses TRBV3-1 (or the pseudogene TRBV3-2) with TRBJ2-1; D remains ambiguous. The CDR3 is 12 residues long. V was trimmed by 4 bases and J by 6 bases, leaving 7 bases between them. The germline V gene has CDR1 LGHDT and CDR2 YNNKEL (reference sequence).

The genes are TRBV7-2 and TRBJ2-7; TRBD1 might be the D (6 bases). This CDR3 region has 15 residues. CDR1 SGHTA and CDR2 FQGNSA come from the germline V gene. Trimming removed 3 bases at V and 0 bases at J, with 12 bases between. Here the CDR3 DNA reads TGTGCCAGCAGCTTGGGGCAGGGGATCTCCTACGAGCAGTACTTC. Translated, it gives CASSLGQGISYEQYF.

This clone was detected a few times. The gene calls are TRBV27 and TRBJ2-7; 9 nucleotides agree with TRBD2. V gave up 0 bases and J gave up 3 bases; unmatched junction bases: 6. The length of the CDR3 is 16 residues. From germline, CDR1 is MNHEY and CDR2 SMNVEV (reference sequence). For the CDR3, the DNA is TGTGCCAGCAGTTTATCCCGAGCGGGAGGAGTCTACGAGCAGTACTTC. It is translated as CASSLSRAGGVYEQYF.

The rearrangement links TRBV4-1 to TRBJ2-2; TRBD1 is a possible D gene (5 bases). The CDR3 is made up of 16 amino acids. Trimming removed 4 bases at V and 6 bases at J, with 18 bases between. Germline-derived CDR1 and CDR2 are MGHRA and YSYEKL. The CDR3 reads CASSPRVTQVPGELFF. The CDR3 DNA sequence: TGCGCCAGCAGCCCCAGGGTTACCCAAGTCCCCGGGGAGCTGTTTTTT.

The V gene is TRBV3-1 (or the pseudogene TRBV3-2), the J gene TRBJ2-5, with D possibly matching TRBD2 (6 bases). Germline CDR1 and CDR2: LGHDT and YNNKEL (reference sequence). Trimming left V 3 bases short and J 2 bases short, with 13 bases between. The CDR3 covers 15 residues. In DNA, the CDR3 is TGTGCCAGCAGCCAGGGGACTTCAACACAAGAGACCCAGTACTTC. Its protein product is CASSQGTSTQETQYF.

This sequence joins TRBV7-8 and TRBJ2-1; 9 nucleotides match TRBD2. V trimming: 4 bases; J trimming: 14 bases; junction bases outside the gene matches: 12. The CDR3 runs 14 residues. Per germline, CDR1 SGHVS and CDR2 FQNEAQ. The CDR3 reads CASSSRSGLAEKFF. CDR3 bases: TGTGCCAGCAGCTCCAGGTCGGGACTAGCAGAGAAGTTCTTC. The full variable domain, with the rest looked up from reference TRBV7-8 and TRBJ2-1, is GAGVSQSPRYKVAKRGQDVALRCDPISGHVSLFWYQQALGQGPEFLTYFQNEAQLDKSGLPSDRFFAERPEGSVSTLKIQRTQQEDSAVYLCASSSRSGLAEKFFGPGTRLTVL.

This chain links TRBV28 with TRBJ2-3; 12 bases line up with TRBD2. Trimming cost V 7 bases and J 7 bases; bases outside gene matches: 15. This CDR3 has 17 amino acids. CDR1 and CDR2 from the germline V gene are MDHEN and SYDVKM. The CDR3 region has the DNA TGTGCCAGCATTTCCGGCCCAGGACTAGCGGGGATAAATACGCAGTATTTT. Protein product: CASISGPGLAGINTQYF.

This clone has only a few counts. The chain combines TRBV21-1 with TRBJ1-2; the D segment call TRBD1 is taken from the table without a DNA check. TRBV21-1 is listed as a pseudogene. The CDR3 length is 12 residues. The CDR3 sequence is CASSKARGGYTF. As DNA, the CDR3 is TGTGCCAGCAGCAAAGCCCGTGGCGGCTACACCTTC.

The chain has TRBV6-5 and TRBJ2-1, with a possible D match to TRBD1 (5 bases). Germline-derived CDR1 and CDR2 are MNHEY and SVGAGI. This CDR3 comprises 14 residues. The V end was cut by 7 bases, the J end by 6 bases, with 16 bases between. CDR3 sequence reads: CASNMWGSANEQFF. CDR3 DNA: TGTGCCAGCAACATGTGGGGCTCGGCCAATGAGCAGTTCTTC.

The CDR3 loop reads CASSFSGVGELFF. The CDR3 region has the DNA TGTGCCAGCAGCTTCTCGGGGGTCGGGGAGCTGTTTTTT. The rearrangement links TRBV7-7 to TRBJ2-2, with a weak D call TRBD2 (6 bases). The CDR3 extends over 13 amino acids. Trimming pared 3 bases from V and 7 bases from J, leaving 9 bases between. Germline V gene data show CDR1 as SSHAT and CDR2 as FNYEAQ (reference sequence). Drawing the rest from reference TRBV7-7 and TRBJ2-2, the complete variable domain is GAGVSQSPRYKVTKRGQDVTLRCDPISSHATLYWYQQALGQGPEFLTYFNYEAQPDKSGLPSDRFSAERPEGSISTLTIQRTEQRDSAMYRCASSFSGVGELFFGEGSRLTVL.

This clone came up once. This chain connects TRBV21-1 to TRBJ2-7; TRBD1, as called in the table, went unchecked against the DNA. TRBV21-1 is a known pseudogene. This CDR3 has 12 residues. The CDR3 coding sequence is TGTGCCAGGAACAGGGCCTCCTACGAGCAGTACTTC. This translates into CARNRASYEQYF.

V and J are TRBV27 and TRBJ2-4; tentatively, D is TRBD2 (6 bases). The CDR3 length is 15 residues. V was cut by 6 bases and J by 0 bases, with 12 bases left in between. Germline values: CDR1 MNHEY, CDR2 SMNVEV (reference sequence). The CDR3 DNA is TGTGCCAGCAGCAAGGAGGGGTTAGCCAAAAACATTCAGTACTTC. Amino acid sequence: CASSKEGLAKNIQYF.